This T cell receptor beta chain comes out of a study of blood T cells in healthy people across ages. The study, taken as a whole, reports: From one million sequenced T cells, diversity estimates were lower bounds.

Using a J-beta primer mix together with a sample-barcoded 5' primer, a second PCR was run for roughly 7 to 12 cycles. TCRdb called the 5' RACE reads again in MiXCR, with one record for every CDR3 protein. The repertoire consists of under 1,100,000 distinct CDR3 sequences, with less than 25% occurring once and the leading ten covering 0.75%. V lost 4 bases to trimming and J lost 11 bases, with 17 bases between them. The germline V gene encodes CDR1 KGHSH and CDR2 LQKENI. The CDR3 covers 13 residues. Notes on this clonotype: Its antigen is not identified.

In addition, the sample was reused for a study of T cells of mothers and their children.

The clonotype originates from a girl between 2 and 10 years old in good health. V usage is TRBV18 and J usage is TRBJ2-5; no reliable D call. The specimen sequenced was blood. DNA for the CDR3: TGTGCCAGCTCACGCAGCGAGGCCTACGGGCAGTACTTC. This encodes CASSRSEAYGQYF.